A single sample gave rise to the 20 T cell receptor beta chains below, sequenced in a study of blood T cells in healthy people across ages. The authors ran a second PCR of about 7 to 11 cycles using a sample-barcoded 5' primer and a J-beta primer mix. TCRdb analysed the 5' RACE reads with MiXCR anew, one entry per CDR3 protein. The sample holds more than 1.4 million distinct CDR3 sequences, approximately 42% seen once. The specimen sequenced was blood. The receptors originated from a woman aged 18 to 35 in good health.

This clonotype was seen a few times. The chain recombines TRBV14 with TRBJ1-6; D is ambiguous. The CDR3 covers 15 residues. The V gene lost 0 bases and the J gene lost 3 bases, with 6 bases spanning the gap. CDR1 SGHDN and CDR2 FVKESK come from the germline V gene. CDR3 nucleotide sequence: TGTGCCAGCAGCCAAGACAGCTACTATAATTCACCCCTCCACTTT. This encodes CASSQDSYYNSPLHF.

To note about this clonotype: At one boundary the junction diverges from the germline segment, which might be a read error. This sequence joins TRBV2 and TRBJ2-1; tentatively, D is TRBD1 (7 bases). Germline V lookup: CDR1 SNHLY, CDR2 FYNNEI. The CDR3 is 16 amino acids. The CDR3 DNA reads TGCGCCAGCAGTGACCCGGGGGACAGTGCCTACAATGAGCAGTTCTTC. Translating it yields CASSDPGDSAYNEQFF.

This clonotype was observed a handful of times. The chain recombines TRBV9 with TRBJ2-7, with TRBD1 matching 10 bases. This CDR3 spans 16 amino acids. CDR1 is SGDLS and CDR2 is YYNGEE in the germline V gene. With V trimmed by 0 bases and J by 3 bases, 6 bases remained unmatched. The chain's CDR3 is CASSVGGGTGVYEQYF. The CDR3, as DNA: TGTGCCAGCAGCGTAGGGGGCGGGACAGGGGTCTACGAGCAGTACTTC.

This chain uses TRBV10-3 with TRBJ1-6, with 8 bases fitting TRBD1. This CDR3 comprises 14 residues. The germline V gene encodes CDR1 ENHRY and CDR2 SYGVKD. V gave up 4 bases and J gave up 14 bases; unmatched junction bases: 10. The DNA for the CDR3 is TGTGCCATCAGTGGGGGACAGGCTACGTCCGCCCTCCACTTT. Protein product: CAISGGQATSALHF.

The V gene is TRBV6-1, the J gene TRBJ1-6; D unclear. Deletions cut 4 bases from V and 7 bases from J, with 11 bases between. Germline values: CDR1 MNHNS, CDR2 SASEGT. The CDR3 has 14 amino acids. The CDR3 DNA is TGTGCCAGCAGTGGCCGGGCTTCAAATTCACCCCTCCACTTT. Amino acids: CASSGRASNSPLHF.

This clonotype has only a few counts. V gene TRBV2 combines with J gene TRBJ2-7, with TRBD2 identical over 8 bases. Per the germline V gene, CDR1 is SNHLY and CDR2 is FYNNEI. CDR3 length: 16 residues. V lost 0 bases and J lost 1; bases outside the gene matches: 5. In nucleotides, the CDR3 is TGTGCCAGCAGTGAAGCGGGGACTAGTCGGTCCTACGAGCAGTACTTC. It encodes CASSEAGTSRSYEQYF.

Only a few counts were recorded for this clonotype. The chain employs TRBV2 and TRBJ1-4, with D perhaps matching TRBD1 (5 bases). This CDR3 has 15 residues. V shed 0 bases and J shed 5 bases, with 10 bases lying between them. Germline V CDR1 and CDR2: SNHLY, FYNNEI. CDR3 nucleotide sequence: TGTGCCAGCAGTGAAGCTGGGGCGCGGAATGAAAAACTGTTTTTT. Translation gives CASSEAGARNEKLFF.

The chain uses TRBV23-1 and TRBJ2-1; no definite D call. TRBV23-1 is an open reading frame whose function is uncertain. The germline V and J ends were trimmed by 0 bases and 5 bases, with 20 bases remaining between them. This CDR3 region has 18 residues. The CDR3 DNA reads TGCGCCAGCAGTCAATCCTACACAGCCGAGGCAGTCCACAATGAGCAGTTCTTC. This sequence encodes CASSQSYTAEAVHNEQFF.

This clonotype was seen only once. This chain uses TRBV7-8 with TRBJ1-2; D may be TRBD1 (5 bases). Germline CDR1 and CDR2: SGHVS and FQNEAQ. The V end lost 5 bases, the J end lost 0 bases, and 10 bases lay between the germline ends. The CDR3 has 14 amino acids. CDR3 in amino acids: CASSNAGPNYGYTF. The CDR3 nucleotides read TGTGCCAGCAGCAATGCAGGGCCTAACTATGGCTACACCTTC.

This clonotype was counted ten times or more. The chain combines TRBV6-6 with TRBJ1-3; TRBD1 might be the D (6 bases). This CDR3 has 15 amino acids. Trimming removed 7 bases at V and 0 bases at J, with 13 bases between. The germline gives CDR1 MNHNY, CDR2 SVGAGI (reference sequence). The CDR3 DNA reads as TGTGCCAGCACCGGGGGCCTCCTCTCTGGAAACACCATATATTTT. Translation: CASTGGLLSGNTIYF.

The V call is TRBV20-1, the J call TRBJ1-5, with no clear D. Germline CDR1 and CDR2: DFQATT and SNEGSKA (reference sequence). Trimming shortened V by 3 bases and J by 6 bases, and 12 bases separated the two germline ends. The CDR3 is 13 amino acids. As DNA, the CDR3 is TGCAGTGCTAGTTACGGCGGGAGTCAGCCCCAGCATTTT. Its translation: CSASYGGSQPQHF.

CDR3 nucleotide sequence: TGTGCCATCAGTGAGTCGGCAGCGGGCACAGATACGCAGTATTTT. It codes for CAISESAAGTDTQYF. V and J are TRBV10-3 and TRBJ2-3; D is perhaps TRBD2 (5 bases). Trimming took off 0 bases at V and 1 base at J, with 8 bases between the two ends. The germline V gene encodes CDR1 ENHRY and CDR2 SYGVKD. This CDR3 has 15 amino acids.

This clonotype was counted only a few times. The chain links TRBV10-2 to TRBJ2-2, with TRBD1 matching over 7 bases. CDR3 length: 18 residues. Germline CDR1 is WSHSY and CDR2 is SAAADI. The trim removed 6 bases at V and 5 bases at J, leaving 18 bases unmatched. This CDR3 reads CASRDYDRVGSGTGELFF. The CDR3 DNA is TGCGCCAGCAGAGATTATGACAGGGTAGGATCCGGAACCGGGGAGCTGTTTTTT.

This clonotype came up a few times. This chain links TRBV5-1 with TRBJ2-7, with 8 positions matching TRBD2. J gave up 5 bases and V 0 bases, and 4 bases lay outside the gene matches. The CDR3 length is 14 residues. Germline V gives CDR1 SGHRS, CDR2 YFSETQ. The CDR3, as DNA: TGCGCCAGCAGCTTGGAGGCGGGAGGTCACGAGCAGTACTTC. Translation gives CASSLEAGGHEQYF.

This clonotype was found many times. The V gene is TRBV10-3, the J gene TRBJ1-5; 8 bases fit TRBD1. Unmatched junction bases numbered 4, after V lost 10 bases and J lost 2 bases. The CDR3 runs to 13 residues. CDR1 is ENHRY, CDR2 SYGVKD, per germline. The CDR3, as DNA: TGTGCCAGCCAGGGACAGGGCAATCAGCCCCAGCATTTT. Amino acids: CASQGQGNQPQHF.

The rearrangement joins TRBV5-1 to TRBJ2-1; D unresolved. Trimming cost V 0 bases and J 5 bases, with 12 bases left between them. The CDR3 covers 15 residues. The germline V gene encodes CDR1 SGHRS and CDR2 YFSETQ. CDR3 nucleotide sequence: TGCGCCAGCAGCTTGGTGCTAGAAGGCCACAATGAGCAGTTCTTC. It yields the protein CASSLVLEGHNEQFF.

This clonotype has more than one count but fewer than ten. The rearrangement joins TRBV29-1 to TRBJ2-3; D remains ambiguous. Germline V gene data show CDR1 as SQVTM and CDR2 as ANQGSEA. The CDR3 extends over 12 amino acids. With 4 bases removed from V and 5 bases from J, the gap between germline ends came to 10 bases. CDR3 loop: CSVVLVGDTQYF. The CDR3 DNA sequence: TGCAGCGTTGTGCTAGTCGGAGATACGCAGTATTTT.

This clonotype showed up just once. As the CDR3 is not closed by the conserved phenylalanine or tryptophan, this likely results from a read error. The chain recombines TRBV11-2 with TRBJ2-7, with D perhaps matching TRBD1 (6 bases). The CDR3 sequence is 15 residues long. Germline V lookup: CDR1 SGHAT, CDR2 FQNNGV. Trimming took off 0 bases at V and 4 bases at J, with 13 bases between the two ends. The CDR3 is CASSLDQTGGYEQYL. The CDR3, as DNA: TGTGCCAGCAGCTTAGACCAGACAGGCGGGTACGAGCAGTACTTA.

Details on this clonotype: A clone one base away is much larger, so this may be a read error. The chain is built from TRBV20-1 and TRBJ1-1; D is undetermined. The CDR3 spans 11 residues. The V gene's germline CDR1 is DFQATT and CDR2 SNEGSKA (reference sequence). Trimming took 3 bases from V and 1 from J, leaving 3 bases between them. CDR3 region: CSASWNTEAFF. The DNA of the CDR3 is TGCAGTGCTAGCTGGAACACTGAAGCTTTCTTT.

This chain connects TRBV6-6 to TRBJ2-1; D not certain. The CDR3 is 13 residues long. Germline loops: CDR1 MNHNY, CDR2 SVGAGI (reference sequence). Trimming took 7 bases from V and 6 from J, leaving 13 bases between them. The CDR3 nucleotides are TGTGCCAGCATTCTGGCGACGGGCAATGAGCAGTTCTTC. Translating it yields CASILATGNEQFF.